This T cell receptor (beta chain) was identified in a study of control samples from healthy donors and cancer patients. Measured with immunoSEQ multiplex PCR; TCRdb has only the in-frame clones, and not every one. Found here are more than 25,000 clones, 91% of them singletons; the top ten hold approximately 12%. The CDR3 has 15 amino acids. The V end lost 5 bases, the J end lost 3 bases, and 14 bases lay between the germline ends. Germline loops: CDR1 SGHAT, CDR2 FQNNGV. Sequencing used PBMCs. The receptor's source is a man in his fifties with lung cancer. The rearrangement joins TRBV11-2 to TRBJ1-3, with a tentative D call TRBD1 (6 bases). CDR3 loop: CASSPLGGGGNTIYF. The CDR3 DNA reads TGTGCCAGCAGCCCATTAGGGGGAGGTGGAAACACCATATATTTT.